This is a list of T cell receptor beta chains from one sample in a study of T cells expressing NK-cell markers. TCRdb reprocessed the 5' RACE reads and stores each CDR3 protein as one record, lacking DNA. This sample's table has some 460,000 distinct CDR3 sequences. Sequencing was carried out using blood T cells: a sorted CD56 or NKG2C T cell subset, CD4+ or CD8+ T cells, or bulk PBMC T cells (not recorded which). The origin of the receptors is a woman aged 45-60 years in good health. The CDR3 runs from the conserved cysteine through the conserved F or W.

V gene	J gene	CDR3 protein
TRBV28	TRBJ1-5	CASSLWQGAQPQHF
TRBV3-1	TRBJ2-1	CASSPGVLKNEQFF
TRBV12-3/TRBV12-4	TRBJ2-7	CASSETIPGLAANEQYF
TRBV12-3/TRBV12-4	TRBJ2-5	CASSLSWRSGTQYF
TRBV7-8	TRBJ2-1	CASSLARVVGEQFF
TRBV6-5	TRBJ2-7	CASRPLLAGSYEQYF
TRBV6-6	TRBJ2-1	CASSYQTSGSHEQFF
TRBV12-3/TRBV12-4	TRBJ2-1	CASSFGLAGIINEQFF
TRBV20-1	TRBJ1-1	CSARWTVTEAFF
TRBV18	TRBJ1-1	CASSQRPNMNTEAFF
TRBV29-1	TRBJ1-2	CSTNDRGIGYTF
TRBV29-1	TRBJ2-7	CSASGTATLYEQYF
TRBV10-3	TRBJ1-6	CAIRDSGSSDSPLHF
TRBV15	TRBJ1-3	CATSRDPRTLGSNSGNTIYF
TRBV15	TRBJ2-3	CATSRGGREGLLSTDTQYF
TRBV16	TRBJ1-5	CASSQWSQPQHF
TRBV11-3	TRBJ2-1	CASSTTGTGGLVGVNEQFF
TRBV4-1	TRBJ2-5	CASSQEPAGAETQYF
TRBV6-6	TRBJ2-1	CASSTNDRGDEQFF
TRBV9	TRBJ2-6	CASSATRSSGANVLTF
TRBV2	TRBJ2-1	CASSGGEAYNEQFF
TRBV6-2/TRBV6-3	TRBJ2-1	CASSPDGNHEQFF
TRBV20-1	TRBJ2-4	CSAPPGQGAGDIQYF
TRBV12-3/TRBV12-4	TRBJ2-7	CASTRPGDHYEQYF
TRBV4-1	TRBJ2-3	CASSQVRVKQYF
TRBV2	TRBJ2-1	CASSTVGIGYNEQFF
TRBV7-8	TRBJ1-5	CASSLRDTRQPQHF
TRBV4-1	TRBJ2-2	CASSQASPWTGELFF
TRBV9	TRBJ2-3	CASSFSGGGTDTQYF
TRBV10-3	TRBJ2-1	CATQFGTGLFEQFF
TRBV29-1	TRBJ2-1	CSVRDRGNEQFF
TRBV24-1	TRBJ1-5	CATSPGNSNQPQHF
TRBV24-1	TRBJ2-1	CATSDFRGAYNEQFF
TRBV5-1	TRBJ2-3	CASRPGTSGRAVSDTQYF
TRBV30	TRBJ2-5	CAWSEQRGETQYF
TRBV20-1	TRBJ2-3	CSGGTSTDTQYF
TRBV29-1	TRBJ2-1	CSVEEVLGSGKNNEQFF
TRBV7-2	TRBJ2-1	CASSLVGGSAQGEQFF
TRBV12-3/TRBV12-4	TRBJ1-4	CASSSDTTNEKLFF
TRBV30	TRBJ1-6	CAWGTGGSPLHF
TRBV18	TRBJ2-1	CASSPQGRRGVGGSAYNEQFF
TRBV12-3/TRBV12-4	TRBJ1-5	CASSPTSGNQPQHF
TRBV20-1	TRBJ2-5	CSARDWLAGFQETQYF